This T cell receptor beta chain was identified during a study of blood T cell repertoires in COVID-19. Whole-study context: The study drew acute and convalescent COVID-19 samples from the United States, Italy and Spain. T cells, B-cell-depleted T cells, or PBMCs supplied cDNA or gDNA.

In the source study's methods: Amplified reference gene primers provided the basis for estimating nucleated cell counts. TCRdb keeps only in-frame clones here, not all; method: immunoSEQ multiplex PCR. That table supplies the V and J calls and clone size; D and trimming were determined from the DNA. The table lists hundreds of thousands of clones, 83% of them singletons. In germline, CDR1 is MGHDK, CDR2 SYGVNS. The CDR3 runs to 13 residues. V was clipped by 9 bases and J by 5 bases; unmatched bases: 8. This clonotype originated in a woman aged 50 to 60 with acute or convalescent COVID-19. Sequenced: peripheral blood. V and J are TRBV25-1 and TRBJ2-7, with TRBD2 matching over 9 bases. CDR3 in amino acids: CASLAGESDEQYF. The CDR3 DNA sequence: TGTGCCAGTTTAGCGGGAGAAAGCGACGAGCAGTACTTC.